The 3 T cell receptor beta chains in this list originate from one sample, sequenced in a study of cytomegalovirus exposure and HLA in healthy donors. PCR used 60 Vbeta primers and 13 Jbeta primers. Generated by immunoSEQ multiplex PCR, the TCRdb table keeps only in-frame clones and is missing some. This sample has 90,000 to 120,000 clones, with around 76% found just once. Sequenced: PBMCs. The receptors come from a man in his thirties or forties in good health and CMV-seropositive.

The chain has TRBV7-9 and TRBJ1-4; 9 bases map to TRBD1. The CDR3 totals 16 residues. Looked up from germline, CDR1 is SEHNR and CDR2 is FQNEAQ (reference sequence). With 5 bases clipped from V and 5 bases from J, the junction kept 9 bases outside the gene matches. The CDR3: CASSPDRGGKNEKLFF. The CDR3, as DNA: TGTGCCAGCAGCCCGGACAGGGGAGGAAAAAATGAAAAACTGTTTTTT.

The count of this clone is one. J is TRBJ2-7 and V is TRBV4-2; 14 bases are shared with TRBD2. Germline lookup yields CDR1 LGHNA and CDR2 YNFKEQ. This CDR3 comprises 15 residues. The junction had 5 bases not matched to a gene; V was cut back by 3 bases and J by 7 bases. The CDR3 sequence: CASSQTSGGVEEQYF. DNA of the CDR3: TGTGCCAGCAGCCAGACTAGCGGGGGGGTGGAAGAGCAGTACTTC.

CDR3 bases: TGTGCCAGTAGTAAAAAACTCCTTGGACAGGGACTCAATCAGCCCCAGCATTTT. Amino acid sequence: CASSKKLLGQGLNQPQHF. The chain joins TRBV19 to TRBJ1-5, with TRBD1 matching over 8 bases. This CDR3 has 18 amino acids. J gave up 3 bases and V 4 bases, and 14 bases lay outside the gene matches. Germline CDR1 is LNHDA and CDR2 is SQIVND (reference sequence).